These 21 T cell receptor beta chains originate from one sample sequenced in a study of ipilimumab plus nivolumab after autologous stem cell transplantation. Clones were read by immunoSEQ multiplex PCR, and TCRdb kept only the in-frame ones, dropping some. The data contain 15,000 to 20,000 clones, 65% to 85% of them seen just once; the ten biggest clones take up about 40%. The sequences come from PBMCs, collected in a trial of ipilimumab plus nivolumab as post-transplant consolidation. Source of these receptors: a male donor with diffuse large B-cell lymphoma.

This chain connects TRBV10-2 to TRBJ2-3; D is tentatively TRBD1 or TRBD2 (5 bases each). Germline assignment: CDR1 WSHSY and CDR2 SAAADI. This CDR3 spans 12 amino acids. V gave up 8 bases and J gave up 7 bases, with 13 bases separating them. In DNA, the CDR3 is TGCGCCAGCTCCGGGACCAAATATACGCAGTATTTT. It codes for CASSGTKYTQYF.

This clone was recorded only once. The chain carries TRBV5-1 and TRBJ2-3; TRBD1 is a possible D gene (6 bases). The CDR3 covers 15 residues. Between the trimmed V and J ends, which lost 4 bases and 5 bases, there was a span of 17 bases. Germline CDR1 reads SGHRS; CDR2 reads YFSETQ. The CDR3 DNA reads TGCGCCAGCAGCCTACAGGGCCAAGAGGGAGATACGCAGTATTTT. Its translation is CASSLQGQEGDTQYF.

The CDR3 DNA reads TGTGCCAGCAGCTTAGGAGGGGACACAGATACGCAGTATTTT. This sequence encodes CASSLGGDTDTQYF. The chain has TRBV11-3 and TRBJ2-3; D might be TRBD1 or TRBD2, each matching 5 bases. V was pared by 1 base and J by 2 bases, with 7 bases between. Germline values: CDR1 SGHNT, CDR2 YENEEA. The CDR3 totals 14 residues.

The J gene is TRBJ2-7, the V gene TRBV6-1; 10 bases are shared with TRBD1. This CDR3 comprises 13 residues. With V trimmed by 6 bases and J by 3 bases, 2 bases remained unmatched. CDR1 is MNHNS and CDR2 is SASEGT in the germline V gene. The CDR3 DNA follows: TGTGCCAGCAGCGGGGACAGGGGCTACGAGCAGTACTTC. Its translation: CASSGDRGYEQYF.

CDR3 sequence: CASSSTTNTGELFF. Written as DNA, the CDR3 is TGCGCCAGCAGCTCCACAACGAACACCGGGGAGCTGTTTTTT. The rearrangement links TRBV5-1 to TRBJ2-2; D is unclear. The length of the CDR3 is 14 residues. Deletions cut 3 bases from V and 0 bases from J, with 6 bases between. Germline V gives CDR1 SGHRS, CDR2 YFSETQ.

V and J are TRBV28 and TRBJ1-5; a possible D gene is TRBD1 (6 bases). V shed 5 bases and J shed 5 bases, with 10 bases lying between them. In germline, CDR1 is MDHEN, CDR2 SYDVKM. The CDR3 loop spans 13 amino acids. CDR3 bases: TGTGCCAGCAGTGGAGGGGGAGATCAGCCCCAGCATTTT. Protein sequence: CASSGGGDQPQHF.

The rearrangement joins TRBV7-6 to TRBJ2-7; possible D gene TRBD1, 5 bases. The germline CDR1 and CDR2 sequences are SGHVS and FNYEAQ. The CDR3 consists of 13 residues. V lost 2 bases and J lost 2, with 7 bases in between. CDR3 nucleotide sequence: TGTGCCAGCAGCTTATGGACAACCTACGAGCAGTACTTC. Translating it yields CASSLWTTYEQYF.

V gene TRBV5-6 combines with J gene TRBJ2-5, with D possibly TRBD1 on 6 matching bases. The last part of the DNA fits TRBJ2-7 better; the J call may be wrong. The CDR3 runs 13 residues. Germline-derived CDR1 and CDR2 are SGHDT and YYEEEE. CDR3 sequence reads: CASSTTGFNEQYF. The CDR3 DNA is TGTGCCAGCAGCACCACAGGGTTCAACGAGCAGTACTTC.

The chain combines TRBV7-8 with TRBJ1-2; 11 bases align to TRBD1. Germline CDR1 and CDR2: SGHVS and FQNEAQ. The CDR3 extends over 16 amino acids. Trimming at V came to 1 base and at J to 8 bases, leaving 9 bases not matched to a gene. The CDR3 protein is CASSLGLTGQGEGYTF. The CDR3 bases are TGTGCCAGCAGCTTAGGGTTGACGGGACAGGGGGAAGGCTACACCTTC.

This clone was seen a handful of times. The chain has TRBV7-9 and TRBJ2-7, with 9 bases lining up with TRBD2. CDR3 length: 17 residues. V gave up 4 bases and J gave up 4 bases; unmatched junction bases: 14. The germline CDR1 and CDR2 sequences are SEHNR and FQNEAQ (reference sequence). The CDR3 here is CASSSRLAAFTGYEQYF. Here the CDR3 DNA reads TGTGCCAGCAGCTCGCGACTAGCGGCTTTCACTGGGTACGAGCAGTACTTC.

This rearrangement joins TRBV2 to TRBJ2-4, with 9 bases matching TRBD2. Trimming took 5 bases from V and 1 from J; bases not matched to a gene: 9. The CDR3 has 17 residues. Germline V CDR1 and CDR2: SNHLY, FYNNEI. The CDR3 sequence is CASSRISGRNAKNIQYF. CDR3 DNA: TGTGCCAGCAGTCGAATTAGCGGGAGAAACGCCAAAAACATTCAGTACTTC.

The gene calls are TRBV2 and TRBJ2-2; weak D call: TRBD2 (5 bases). V gave up 6 bases and J gave up 7 bases, with 12 bases separating them. The CDR3 consists of 13 residues. From germline, CDR1 is SNHLY and CDR2 FYNNEI. The CDR3 DNA is TGTGCCAGCAGCACGATACGGGGCGGGGAGCTGTTTTTT. It codes for CASSTIRGGELFF.

The chain uses TRBV6-1 and TRBJ2-3, with a possible D match to TRBD2 (6 bases). V dropped 5 bases and J dropped 2 bases, with 11 bases sitting between them. CDR1 is MNHNS and CDR2 is SASEGT in the germline V gene. This CDR3 has 14 amino acids. The CDR3 is CASSLRGYTDTQYF. The CDR3 bases are TGTGCCAGCAGTCTCCGGGGGTACACAGATACGCAGTATTTT.

V is TRBV18 and J is TRBJ2-1, with D unresolved. The length of the CDR3 is 16 residues. V was trimmed by 6 bases and J by 4 bases, leaving 19 bases between them. In germline, CDR1 is KGHSH, CDR2 LQKENI. The CDR3 protein is CASSKALGAFYNEQFF. The CDR3 DNA reads as TGTGCCAGCTCCAAAGCGCTAGGAGCCTTTTACAATGAGCAGTTCTTC.

This rearrangement joins TRBV11-2 to TRBJ2-1; D not certain. V lost 6 bases to trimming and J lost 0 bases, with 12 bases between them. Germline V CDR1 and CDR2: SGHAT, FQNNGV. This CDR3 spans 15 amino acids. DNA of the CDR3: TGTGCCAGCAGTGTGCGGCAGAGCTCCTACAATGAGCAGTTCTTC. Amino acid sequence: CASSVRQSSYNEQFF.

The chain joins TRBV27 to TRBJ1-1, with 10 bases that match TRBD1. CDR1 MNHEY and CDR2 SMNVEV come from the germline V gene (reference sequence). J was trimmed by 1 base and V by 6 bases; bases with no gene match: 2. The CDR3 runs 14 residues. CDR3 bases: TGTGCCAGCAGCAGACAGGGGGCGAACACTGAAGCTTTCTTT. Amino acids: CASSRQGANTEAFF.

The chain carries TRBV10-3 and TRBJ1-3; the D gene is possibly TRBD1 (5 bases). The CDR3 sequence is 17 residues long. The V gene's germline CDR1 is ENHRY and CDR2 SYGVKD. Trimming took off 4 bases at V and 4 bases at J, with 20 bases between the two ends. The CDR3 region is CAISAGTIGRSGNTIYF. In nucleotides, the CDR3 is TGTGCCATCAGTGCCGGGACCATCGGGCGGTCCGGAAACACCATATATTTT.

V and J are TRBV11-3 and TRBJ1-5; D uncertain. Trimming took off 4 bases at V and 4 bases at J, with 8 bases between the two ends. The CDR3 is made up of 13 amino acids. Per the germline V gene, CDR1 is SGHNT and CDR2 is YENEEA. This chain's CDR3 is CASSWGRNQPQHF. The DNA of the CDR3 is TGTGCCAGCAGCTGGGGTAGGAATCAGCCCCAGCATTTT.

The chain recombines TRBV6-5 with TRBJ1-1; D not certain. CDR3 length: 13 residues. Germline V gene data show CDR1 as MNHEY and CDR2 as SVGAGI. V was shortened by 6 bases and J by 0 bases, with 8 bases between the two germline ends. CDR3 residues: CASSRTVNTEAFF. For the CDR3, the DNA is TGTGCCAGCAGCCGGACGGTGAACACTGAAGCTTTCTTT.

The chain joins TRBV7-6 to TRBJ1-2, with D possibly being TRBD1 (5 bases). CDR1 is SGHVS, CDR2 FNYEAQ, per germline. CDR3 length: 14 amino acids. Trimming took 1 base from V and 7 from J, leaving 13 bases between them. Here the CDR3 reads CASSLDSGFVGYTF. Here the CDR3 DNA reads TGTGCCAGCAGCTTAGACTCAGGGTTCGTTGGCTACACCTTC.

This CDR3 reads CASSPRGTNTEAFF. CDR3 bases: TGCGCCAGCAGCCCCCGGGGAACCAACACTGAAGCTTTCTTT. V and J are TRBV5-1 and TRBJ1-1; no firm D call. CDR1 SGHRS and CDR2 YFSETQ come from the germline V gene. CDR3 length: 14 residues. V was pared by 4 bases and J by 2 bases, with 12 bases between.